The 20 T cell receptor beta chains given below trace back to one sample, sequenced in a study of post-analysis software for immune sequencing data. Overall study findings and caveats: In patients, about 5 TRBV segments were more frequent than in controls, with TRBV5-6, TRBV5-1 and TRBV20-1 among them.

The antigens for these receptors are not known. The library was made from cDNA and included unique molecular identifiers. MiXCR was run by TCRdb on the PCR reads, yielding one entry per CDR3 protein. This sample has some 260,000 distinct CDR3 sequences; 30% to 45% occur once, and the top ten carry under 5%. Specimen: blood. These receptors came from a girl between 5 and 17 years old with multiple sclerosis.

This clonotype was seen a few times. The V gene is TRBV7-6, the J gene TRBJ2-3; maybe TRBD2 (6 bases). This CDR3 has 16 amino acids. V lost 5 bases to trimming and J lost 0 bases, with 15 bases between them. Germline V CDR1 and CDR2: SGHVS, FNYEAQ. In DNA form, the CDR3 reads TGTGCCAGCAGCCCAGCCCGCGGGACTAGCACAGATACGCAGTATTTT. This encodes CASSPARGTSTDTQYF.

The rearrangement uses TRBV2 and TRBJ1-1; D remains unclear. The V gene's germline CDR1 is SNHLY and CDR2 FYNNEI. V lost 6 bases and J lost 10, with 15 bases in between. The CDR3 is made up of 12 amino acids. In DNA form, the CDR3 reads TGTGCCAGCAGCCCTTCCGGGGAGGGAGCTTTCTTT. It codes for CASSPSGEGAFF.

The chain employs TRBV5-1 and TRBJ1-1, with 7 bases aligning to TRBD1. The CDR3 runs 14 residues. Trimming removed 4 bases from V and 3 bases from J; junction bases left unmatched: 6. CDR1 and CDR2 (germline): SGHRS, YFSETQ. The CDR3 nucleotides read TGCGCCAGCAGCCTCGACAGGGATTACACTGAAGCTTTCTTT. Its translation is CASSLDRDYTEAFF. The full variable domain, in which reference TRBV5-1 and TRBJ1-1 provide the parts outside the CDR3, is KAGVTQTPRYLIKTRGQQVTLSCSPISGHRSVSWYQQTPGQGLQFLFEYFSETQRNKGNFPGRFSGRQFSNSRSEMNVSTLELGDSALYLCASSLDRDYTEAFFGQGTRLTVV.

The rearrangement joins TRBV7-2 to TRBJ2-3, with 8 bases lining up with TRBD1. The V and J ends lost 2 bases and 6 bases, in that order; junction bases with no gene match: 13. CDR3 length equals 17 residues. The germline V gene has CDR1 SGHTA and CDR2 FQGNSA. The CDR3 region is CASSLFPRQGARDTQYF. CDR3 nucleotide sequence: TGTGCCAGCAGCTTATTTCCGCGGCAGGGGGCGCGGGATACGCAGTATTTT.

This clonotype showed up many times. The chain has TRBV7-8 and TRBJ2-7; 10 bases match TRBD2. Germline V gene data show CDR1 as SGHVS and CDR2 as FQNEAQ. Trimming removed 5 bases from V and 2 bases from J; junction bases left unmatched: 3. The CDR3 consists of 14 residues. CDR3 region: CASSDTSGAYEQYF. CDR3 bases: TGTGCCAGCAGCGATACTAGCGGGGCCTACGAGCAGTACTTC.

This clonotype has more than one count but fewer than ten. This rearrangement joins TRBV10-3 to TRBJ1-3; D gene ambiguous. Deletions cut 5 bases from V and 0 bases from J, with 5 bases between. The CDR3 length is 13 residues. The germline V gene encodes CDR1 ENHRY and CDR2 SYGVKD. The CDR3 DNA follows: TGTGCCATCAGTACCGACTCTGGAAACACCATATATTTT. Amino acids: CAISTDSGNTIYF.

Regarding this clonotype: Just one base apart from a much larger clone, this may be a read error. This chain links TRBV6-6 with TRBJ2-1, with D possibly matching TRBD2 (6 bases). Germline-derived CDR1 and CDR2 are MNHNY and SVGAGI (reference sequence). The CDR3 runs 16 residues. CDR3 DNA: TGTGCCAGCAGTTCGTCGGCGGGGAGCTCCCACAATGAGCAGTTCTTC. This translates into CASSSSAGSSHNEQFF.

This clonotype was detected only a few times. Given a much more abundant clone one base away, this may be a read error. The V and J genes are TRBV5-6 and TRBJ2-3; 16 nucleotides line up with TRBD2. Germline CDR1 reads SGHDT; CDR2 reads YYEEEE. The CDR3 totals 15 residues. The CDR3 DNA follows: TGTGCCTGCAGCCCCGGGACTAGCGGGAGGGGAACGCAGTATTTT. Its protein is CACSPGTSGRGTQYF.

The CDR3: CASSPNQDRAQGYTF. The CDR3 region has the DNA TGTGCCAGCAGCCCAAACCAGGACAGGGCTCAAGGCTACACCTTC. The chain recombines TRBV10-3 with TRBJ1-2; 8 bases match TRBD1. This CDR3 comprises 15 residues. V was pared by 10 bases and J by 8 bases, with 18 bases of the junction left unmatched. Looked up from germline, CDR1 is ENHRY and CDR2 is SYGVKD.

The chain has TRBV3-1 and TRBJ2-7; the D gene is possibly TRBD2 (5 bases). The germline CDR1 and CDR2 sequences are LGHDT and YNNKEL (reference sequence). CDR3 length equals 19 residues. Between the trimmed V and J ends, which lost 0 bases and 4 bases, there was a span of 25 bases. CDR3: CASSQDPPLDGSASYEQYF. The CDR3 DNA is TGTGCCAGCAGCCAAGACCCCCCCCTTGATGGGAGCGCCTCTTACGAGCAGTACTTC.

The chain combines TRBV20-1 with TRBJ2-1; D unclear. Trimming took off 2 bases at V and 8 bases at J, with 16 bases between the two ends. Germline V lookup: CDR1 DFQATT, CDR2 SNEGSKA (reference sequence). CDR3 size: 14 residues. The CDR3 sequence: CSARLQERVHEQFF. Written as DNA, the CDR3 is TGCAGTGCTAGACTCCAAGAAAGGGTCCATGAGCAGTTCTTC.

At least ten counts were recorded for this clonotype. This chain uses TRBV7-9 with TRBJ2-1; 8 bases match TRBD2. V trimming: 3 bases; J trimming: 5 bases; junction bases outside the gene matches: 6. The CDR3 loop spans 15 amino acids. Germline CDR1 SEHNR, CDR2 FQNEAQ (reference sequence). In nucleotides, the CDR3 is TGTGCCAGCAGCTTTAGGCTAGCGGGCCACAATGAGCAGTTCTTC. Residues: CASSFRLAGHNEQFF.

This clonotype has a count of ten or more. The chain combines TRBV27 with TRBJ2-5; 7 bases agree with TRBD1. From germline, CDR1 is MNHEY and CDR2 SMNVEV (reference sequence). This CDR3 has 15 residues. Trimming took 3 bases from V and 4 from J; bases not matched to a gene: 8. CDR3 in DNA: TGTGCCAGCAGTTTCCTCCCTCGGACAGGAGAGACCCAGTACTTC. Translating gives CASSFLPRTGETQYF.

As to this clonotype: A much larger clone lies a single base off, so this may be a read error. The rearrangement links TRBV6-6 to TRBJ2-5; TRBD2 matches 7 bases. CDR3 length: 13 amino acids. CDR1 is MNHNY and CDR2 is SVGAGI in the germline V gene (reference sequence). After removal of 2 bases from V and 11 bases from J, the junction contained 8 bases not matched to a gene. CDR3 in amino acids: CASSYPTSDEQYF. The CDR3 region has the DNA TGTGCCAGCAGTTACCCTACTAGCGATGAGCAGTACTTC.

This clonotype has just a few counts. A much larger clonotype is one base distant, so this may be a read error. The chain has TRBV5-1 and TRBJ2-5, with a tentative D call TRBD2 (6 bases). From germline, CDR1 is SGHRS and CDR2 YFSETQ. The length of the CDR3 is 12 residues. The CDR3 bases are TGCGCCAGCAGCCGGACGGGAGAGGCCCAGTACTTC. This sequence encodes CASSRTGEAQYF. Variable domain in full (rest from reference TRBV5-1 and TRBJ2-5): KAGVTQTPRYLIKTRGQQVTLSCSPISGHRSVSWYQQTPGQGLQFLFEYFSETQRNKGNFPGRFSGRQFSNSRSEMNVSTLELGDSALYLCASSRTGEAQYFGPGTRLLVL.

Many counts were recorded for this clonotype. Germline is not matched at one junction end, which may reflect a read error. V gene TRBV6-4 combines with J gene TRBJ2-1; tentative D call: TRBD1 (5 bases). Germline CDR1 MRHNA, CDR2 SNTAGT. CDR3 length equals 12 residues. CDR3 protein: CATSIGANEQFF. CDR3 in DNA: TGTGCCACCAGTATAGGGGCCAATGAGCAGTTCTTC.

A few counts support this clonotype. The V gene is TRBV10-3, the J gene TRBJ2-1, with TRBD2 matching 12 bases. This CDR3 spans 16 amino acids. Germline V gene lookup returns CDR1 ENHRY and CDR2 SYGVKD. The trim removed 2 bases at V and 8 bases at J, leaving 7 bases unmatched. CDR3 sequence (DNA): TGTGCCATCAGTGAGACTCCGGGACTAGCGGGCGATGAGCAGTTCTTC. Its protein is CAISETPGLAGDEQFF.

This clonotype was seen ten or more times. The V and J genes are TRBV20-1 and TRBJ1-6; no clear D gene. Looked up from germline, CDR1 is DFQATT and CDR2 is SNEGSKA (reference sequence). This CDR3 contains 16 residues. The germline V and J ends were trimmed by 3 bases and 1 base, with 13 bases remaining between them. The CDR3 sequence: CSARLAGESYNSPLHF. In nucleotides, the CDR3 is TGCAGTGCTAGGCTGGCGGGCGAGTCCTATAATTCACCCCTCCACTTT.

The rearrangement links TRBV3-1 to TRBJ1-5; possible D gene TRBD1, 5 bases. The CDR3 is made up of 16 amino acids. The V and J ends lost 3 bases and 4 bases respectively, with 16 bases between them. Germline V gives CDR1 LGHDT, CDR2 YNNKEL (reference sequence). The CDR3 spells CASSHAGLGGNQPQHF. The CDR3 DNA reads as TGTGCCAGCAGCCATGCGGGACTCGGGGGGAATCAGCCCCAGCATTTT.

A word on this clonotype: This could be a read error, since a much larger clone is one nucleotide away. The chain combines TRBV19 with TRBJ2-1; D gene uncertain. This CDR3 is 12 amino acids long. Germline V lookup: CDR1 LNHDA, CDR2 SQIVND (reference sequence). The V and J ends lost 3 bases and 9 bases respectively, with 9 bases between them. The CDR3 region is CASSIKRGEQFF. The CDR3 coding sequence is TGTGCCAGTAGTATCAAACGAGGTGAGCAGTTCTTC.